The entry below gives a single T cell receptor beta chain sequence along with its context. Vbeta (60) and Jbeta (13) primers were used in the PCR. This table comes from immunoSEQ multiplex PCR, and its TCRdb copy is limited to in-frame clones, with some not included. The repertoire has roughly 100,000 clones, 82% of them found once; the top ten carry about 4%. This entry belongs to a study of cytomegalovirus exposure and HLA in healthy donors. CDR1 is SEHNR and CDR2 is FQNEAQ in the germline V gene (reference sequence). The V end was cut by 5 bases, the J end by 8 bases, with 12 bases between. This CDR3 comprises 12 residues.

V and J are TRBV7-9 and TRBJ1-1; no clear D. Input material: PBMCs. This receptor was taken from a man over 45 in good health and CMV-seronegative. Written as DNA, the CDR3 is TGTGCCAGCAGCCCGTTCGAGGGCGAAGCTTTCTTT. It specifies CASSPFEGEAFF.